These 3 T cell receptor beta chains were all obtained from the same sample, sequenced in a study of tumor-infiltrating lymphocytes in primary liver carcinoma. Unsorted bulk tissue (20-30 mg) underwent RNA and DNA co-extraction. The investigators made TCR beta cDNA from 400 to 550 ng total RNA, using a constant-region primer. ARM-PCR, slightly modified, supplied the TCR beta libraries through three nested multiplex PCR rounds. A C-beta reverse primer was combined with TRBV1-TRBV30 forward primers in the first two PCR rounds, and each round had approximately 9 cycles. TCRdb called the multiplex PCR reads again in MiXCR, with one record for every CDR3 protein. This table has some 94,000 distinct CDR3 sequences, almost 70% appearing once. Sequencing input: liver tumor tissue from sampling region 5. This sample's subset: tumor region T5, tumor centre. These receptors were taken from a woman in her sixties or seventies with primary liver carcinoma and hepatitis B virus infection.

For this clonotype: The junction does not match germline at one end; this may be a read error. This chain uses TRBV7-3 with TRBJ2-1, with 7 bases aligning to TRBD1. Germline V CDR1 and CDR2: SGHTA, FQGTGA. The CDR3 totals 15 residues. CDR3 sequence reads: CASSSGTDSYNEQFF. The DNA of the CDR3 is TGTGCTAGCAGCTCTGGGACAGACTCCTACAATGAGCAGTTCTTC.

About this clonotype: This could be a read error, since a much larger clone is one nucleotide away. The V gene is TRBV12-3 or TRBV12-4, the J gene TRBJ1-5, with D possibly TRBD1 on 6 matching bases. The CDR3 extends over 16 amino acids. The CDR3 here is CASSSGTSSFNQSQHF. CDR3 in DNA: TGTGCCAGCAGTTCCGGGACAAGTAGTTTCAATCAGTCCCAGCATTTT.

This clonotype was detected only once. The rearrangement joins TRBV5-6 to TRBJ2-2; a possible D gene is TRBD2 (5 bases). The CDR3 runs 16 residues. The germline V and J ends were trimmed by 0 bases and 4 bases, with 13 bases remaining between them. From germline, CDR1 is SGHDT and CDR2 YYEEEE. The CDR3 bases are TGTGCCAGCAGCTTGGAGCCTAGCAGGAGCACCGGGGAGCTGTTTTTT. It specifies CASSLEPSRSTGELFF.